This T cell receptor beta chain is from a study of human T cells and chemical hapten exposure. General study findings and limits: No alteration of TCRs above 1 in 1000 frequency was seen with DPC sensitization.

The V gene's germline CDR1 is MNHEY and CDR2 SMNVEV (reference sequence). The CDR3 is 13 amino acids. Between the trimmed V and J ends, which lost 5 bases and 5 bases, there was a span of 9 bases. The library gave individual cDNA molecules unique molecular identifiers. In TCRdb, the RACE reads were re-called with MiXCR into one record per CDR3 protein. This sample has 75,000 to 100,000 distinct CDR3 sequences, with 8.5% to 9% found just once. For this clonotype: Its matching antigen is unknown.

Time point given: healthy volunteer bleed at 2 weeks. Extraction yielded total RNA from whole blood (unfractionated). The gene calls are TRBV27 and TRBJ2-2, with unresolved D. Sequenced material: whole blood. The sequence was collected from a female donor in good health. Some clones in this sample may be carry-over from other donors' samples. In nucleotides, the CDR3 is TGTGCCAGCAGTGCATTGGAGACCGGGGAGCTGTTTTTT. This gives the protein CASSALETGELFF.